This T cell receptor beta chain was recorded in a study of cytomegalovirus exposure and HLA in healthy donors. A remark on this clone: Its antigen is not identified.

Study results and caveats: Researchers reported in a later analysis that a missense DCLRE1C variant was tied to TCR beta V- and J-gene trimming.

V lost 3 bases, J lost 8 bases, and 11 bases lay in between. The CDR3 sequence is 13 residues long. The germline gives CDR1 SGHDT, CDR2 YYEEEE. The PCR used 60 Vbeta and 13 Jbeta primers. Data came from immunoSEQ multiplex PCR; TCRdb stores just in-frame clones and leaves some out. In the table there are around 170,000 clones, more than 70% of which are singletons. V and J are TRBV5-6 and TRBJ2-2; perhaps TRBD1 as D (6 bases). Sequencing was performed on PBMCs. This receptor was identified in a girl aged 5 to 17 in good health and CMV-seronegative. The CDR3 region is CASSYTGTGELFF. Written as DNA, the CDR3 is TGTGCCAGCAGCTATACCGGGACAGGGGAGCTGTTTTTT.